The 24 T cell receptor beta chains presented below share a single source sample, sequenced in a study of blood T cell repertoires in COVID-19. TCRdb's table, derived via immunoSEQ multiplex PCR, lists solely in-frame clones and lacks some. This table has over 400,000 clones, 75% to 90% appearing once. The source material was peripheral blood. The receptors here all came from a human donor in a cohort sampled during active COVID-19.

The chain combines TRBV7-9 with TRBJ1-4; D is unclear. Trimming left V 5 bases short and J 7 bases short, with 17 bases between. This CDR3 spans 15 amino acids. Germline CDR1 is SEHNR and CDR2 is FQNEAQ (reference sequence). The CDR3 sequence: CASSPDGTAGEKLFF. The DNA of the CDR3 is TGTGCCAGCAGCCCAGACGGTACCGCGGGTGAAAAACTGTTTTTT.

V gene TRBV15 combines with J gene TRBJ1-2; a weak D match, TRBD1 (5 bases). CDR1 and CDR2 (germline): LNHNV, YYDKDF (reference sequence). This CDR3 comprises 15 residues. The V end was cut by 0 bases, the J end by 5 bases, with 13 bases between. Here the CDR3 reads CATSREGGGTYGYTF. The CDR3 DNA reads as TGTGCCACCAGCAGAGAGGGGGGGGGAACATATGGCTACACCTTC.

The rearrangement uses TRBV9 and TRBJ2-7; 15 bases are shared with TRBD2. With 3 bases clipped from V and 6 bases from J, the junction kept 7 bases outside the gene matches. From germline, CDR1 is SGDLS and CDR2 YYNGEE. The CDR3 covers 16 residues. The CDR3 loop reads CASSEGLAGGIREQYF. The CDR3 DNA sequence: TGTGCCAGCAGCGAGGGACTAGCGGGAGGAATACGCGAGCAGTACTTC.

To note about this clone: Other DNA variants within this sample encode the same CDR3. The CDR3 DNA reads TGTGCCTGGAGTGTCGGGGGCTCTGGAAACACCATATATTTT. Its protein is CAWSVGGSGNTIYF. The rearrangement uses TRBV30 and TRBJ1-3; D may be TRBD1 (5 bases). V was pared by 0 bases and J by 0 bases, with 6 bases between. Germline CDR1 is GTSNPN and CDR2 is SVGIG (reference sequence). CDR3 size: 14 residues. The full variable domain, its missing parts supplied by reference TRBV30 and TRBJ1-3, is SQTIHQWPATLVQPVGSPLSLECTVEGTSNPNLYWYRQAAGRGLQLLFYSVGIGQISSEVPQNLSASRPQDRQFILSSKKLLLSDSGFYLCAWSVGGSGNTIYFGEGSWLTVV.

The genes are TRBV18 and TRBJ1-4; 8 bases line up with TRBD1. V trimming: 5 bases; J trimming: 4 bases; junction bases outside the gene matches: 6. CDR3 length: 15 amino acids. Germline values: CDR1 KGHSH, CDR2 LQKENI. The CDR3 coding sequence is TGTGCCAGCTCAGCTCCGGGACAGGTTAATGAAAAACTGTTTTTT. Protein: CASSAPGQVNEKLFF. Supplemented by reference TRBV18 and TRBJ1-4, the full variable domain reads NAGVMQNPRHLVRRRGQEARLRCSPMKGHSHVYWYRQLPEEGLKFMVYLQKENIIDESGMPKERFSAEFPKEGPSILRIQQVVRGDSAAYFCASSAPGQVNEKLFFGSGTQLSVL.

V and J are TRBV6-1 and TRBJ1-5, with D uncertain. CDR1 and CDR2 (germline): MNHNS, SASEGT. The V and J ends lost 3 bases and 5 bases respectively, with 11 bases between them. The CDR3 has 14 residues. CDR3 sequence (DNA): TGTGCCAGCAGTGATACTCCCGGGGATCAGCCCCAGCATTTT. It translates to CASSDTPGDQPQHF.

The chain links TRBV12-3 or TRBV12-4 to TRBJ2-7, with D possibly matching TRBD2 (6 bases). This CDR3 has 12 residues. With 4 bases removed from V and 7 bases from J, the gap between germline ends came to 11 bases. CDR3 sequence: CASSSSAGEQYF. CDR3 coding DNA: TGTGCCAGCAGTTCCTCTGCGGGGGAGCAGTACTTC.

This rearrangement joins TRBV5-4 to TRBJ2-5, with TRBD2 matching over 7 bases. Trimming removed 1 base from V and 2 bases from J; junction bases left unmatched: 5. This CDR3 spans 15 amino acids. Germline V CDR1 and CDR2: SGHNT, YYREEE (reference sequence). This CDR3 is CASSLQLAVQETQYF. DNA of the CDR3: TGTGCCAGCAGCTTGCAGCTAGCGGTACAAGAGACCCAGTACTTC.

This CDR3 is CASSRRNTGIDEQYF. In nucleotides, the CDR3 is TGTGCCAGTAGTAGGCGGAATACAGGTATCGACGAGCAGTACTTC. The chain employs TRBV19 and TRBJ2-7; TRBD1 might be the D (5 bases). The CDR3 loop spans 15 amino acids. The germline V gene has CDR1 LNHDA and CDR2 SQIVND (reference sequence). V lost 4 bases to trimming and J lost 5 bases, with 18 bases between them.

This chain joins TRBV6-6 and TRBJ2-3; no firm D call. In germline, CDR1 is MNHNY, CDR2 SVGAGI (reference sequence). This CDR3 region has 12 residues. V shed 8 bases and J shed 2 bases, with 8 bases lying between them. The CDR3 spells CASGQATDTQYF. CDR3 nucleotides: TGTGCCAGCGGGCAGGCCACAGATACGCAGTATTTT.

The chain joins TRBV6-5 to TRBJ1-2; D is unclear. The germline V gene encodes CDR1 MNHEY and CDR2 SVGAGI. Trimming pared 4 bases from V and 8 bases from J, leaving 14 bases between. The CDR3 is made up of 13 amino acids. CDR3 region: CASSSYSIAGYTF. The CDR3 coding sequence is TGTGCCAGCAGTTCCTATAGTATAGCGGGCTACACCTTC.

This chain joins TRBV9 and TRBJ1-1; D is possibly TRBD1 (6 bases). The V end lost 6 bases, the J end lost 5 bases, and 17 bases lay between the germline ends. This CDR3 has 14 amino acids. Germline V CDR1 and CDR2: SGDLS, YYNGEE. The CDR3 nucleotides read TGTGCCAGCAACGCCCAAGGGGGATGGACTGAAGCTTTCTTT. Protein: CASNAQGGWTEAFF.

The chain is built from TRBV4-1 and TRBJ2-3; 9 nucleotides match TRBD2. CDR1 is MGHRA and CDR2 is YSYEKL in the germline V gene. V lost 0 bases to trimming and J lost 1 base; unmatched junction nucleotides: 5. This CDR3 contains 17 residues. CDR3 loop: CASSQDPPSGGTDTQYF. The CDR3 nucleotides are TGCGCCAGCAGCCAAGACCCCCCTAGCGGGGGCACAGATACGCAGTATTTT.

The chain links TRBV30 to TRBJ2-7, with D possibly TRBD2 on 6 matching bases. Trimming removed 4 bases from V and 2 bases from J, with 15 bases in between. The CDR3 covers 14 residues. Looked up from germline, CDR1 is GTSNPN and CDR2 is SVGIG (reference sequence). CDR3 loop: CAWNDTGVTYEQYF. In DNA, the CDR3 is TGTGCCTGGAATGATACGGGAGTAACCTACGAGCAGTACTTC.

This chain links TRBV9 with TRBJ2-1; 13 bases map to TRBD2. Trimming removed 3 bases from V and 4 bases from J; junction bases left unmatched: 7. The CDR3 runs 17 residues. Germline V lookup: CDR1 SGDLS, CDR2 YYNGEE. Written as DNA, the CDR3 is TGTGCCAGCAGCGGTCGGACTAGCGGGAGTAAATACAATGAGCAGTTCTTC. Translation gives CASSGRTSGSKYNEQFF.

This clone appeared once. The chain carries TRBV7-8 and TRBJ2-7, with TRBD1 matching over 11 bases. With V trimmed by 5 bases and J by 5 bases, 8 bases remained unmatched. The CDR3 runs to 15 residues. The germline CDR1 and CDR2 sequences are SGHVS and FQNEAQ. CDR3 bases: TGTGCCAGCAGCCATTCGGACAGGGGGCAAAACGAGCAGTACTTC. As protein: CASSHSDRGQNEQYF.

The V and J genes are TRBV4-3 and TRBJ1-1, with TRBD1 as a possible D gene (5 bases). The CDR3 consists of 16 residues. Germline V gene lookup returns CDR1 LGHNA and CDR2 YSLEER. V was pared by 0 bases and J by 2 bases, with 13 bases between. This chain's CDR3 is CASSQDIMTENTEAFF. The CDR3 coding sequence is TGCGCCAGCAGCCAAGATATCATGACAGAAAACACTGAAGCTTTCTTT.

The chain combines TRBV30 with TRBJ2-2; 10 bases line up with TRBD2. The germline CDR1 and CDR2 sequences are GTSNPN and SVGIG (reference sequence). This CDR3 is built from 17 residues. Losses at the gene ends were 3 bases for V and 0 bases for J; bases not matched to a gene: 7. The DNA for the CDR3 is TGTGCCTGGAGGGTCGATAGCGGGAGGCCGAACACCGGGGAGCTGTTTTTT. Translated: CAWRVDSGRPNTGELFF.

This clone was counted once. The rearrangement joins TRBV5-1 to TRBJ1-3; possible D gene TRBD1, 6 bases. Trimming pared 4 bases from V and 4 bases from J, leaving 15 bases between. This CDR3 spans 15 amino acids. Per the germline V gene, CDR1 is SGHRS and CDR2 is YFSETQ. The CDR3 nucleotides read TGCGCCAGCAGCCAAACGGGGGGCGAAGGAAACACCATATATTTT. Translated: CASSQTGGEGNTIYF. The full variable domain, rest sourced from reference TRBV5-1 and TRBJ1-3, is KAGVTQTPRYLIKTRGQQVTLSCSPISGHRSVSWYQQTPGQGLQFLFEYFSETQRNKGNFPGRFSGRQFSNSRSEMNVSTLELGDSALYLCASSQTGGEGNTIYFGEGSWLTVV.

This sequence joins TRBV10-3 and TRBJ2-4; a weak D match, TRBD2 (6 bases). Germline CDR1 reads ENHRY; CDR2 reads SYGVKD. Trimming cost V 3 bases and J 3 bases, with 18 bases left between them. The CDR3 is made up of 17 amino acids. The CDR3: CAISEGTPASGKNIQYF. CDR3 in DNA: TGTGCCATCAGTGAAGGGACTCCGGCCTCCGGCAAAAACATTCAGTACTTC.

The chain joins TRBV5-1 to TRBJ2-7; 7 bases fit TRBD2. The length of the CDR3 is 15 residues. Germline values: CDR1 SGHRS, CDR2 YFSETQ. After removal of 1 base from V and 7 bases from J, the junction contained 11 bases not matched to a gene. The CDR3 reads CASSLSLSAGEEQYF. As DNA, the CDR3 is TGCGCCAGCAGCTTGAGTCTTAGCGCGGGAGAGGAGCAGTACTTC.

The chain links TRBV30 to TRBJ2-1; unclear D gene. CDR1 is GTSNPN, CDR2 SVGIG, per germline (reference sequence). The CDR3 length is 12 residues. Trimming took 2 bases from V and 8 from J, leaving 10 bases between them. As DNA, the CDR3 is TGTGCCTGGAGTCCGAGAATCCATGAGCAGTTCTTC. It yields the protein CAWSPRIHEQFF.

The chain joins TRBV7-2 to TRBJ2-7; TRBD2 aligns across 7 bases. Germline-derived CDR1 and CDR2 are SGHTA and FQGNSA. CDR3 length: 14 amino acids. J gave up 2 bases and V 7 bases, and 8 bases lay outside the gene matches. CDR3 nucleotide sequence: TGTGCCAGCACACATGCAGCGGGACCCTACGAGCAGTACTTC. Translated, it gives CASTHAAGPYEQYF.

The rearrangement uses TRBV7-3 and TRBJ2-5, with 10 bases matching TRBD2. CDR3 length equals 15 residues. Germline CDR1 and CDR2: SGHTA and FQGTGA. The junction had 8 bases not matched to a gene; V was cut back by 6 bases and J by 4 bases. For the CDR3, the DNA is TGTGCCAGCAGTCGTCTAGCGGGAGTAGGAGAGACCCAGTACTTC. Its translation is CASSRLAGVGETQYF. The entire variable domain, with the rest obtained from reference TRBV7-3 and TRBJ2-5, is as follows: GAGVSQTPSNKVTEKGKYVELRCDPISGHTALYWYRQSLGQGPEFLIYFQGTGAADDSGLPNDRFFAVRPEGSVSTLKIQRTERGDSAVYLCASSRLAGVGETQYFGPGTRLLVL.